Listed here is a single T cell receptor (beta chain). Germline V gene lookup returns CDR1 KGHSH and CDR2 LQKENI. Trimming cost V 3 bases and J 6 bases; bases outside gene matches: 10. There are 16 residues in the CDR3. Generated by immunoSEQ multiplex PCR, the TCRdb table keeps only in-frame clones and is missing some. Among a few hundred thousand clones listed, about nine tenths were seen once. The data are from a study of blood T cell repertoires in COVID-19. Background on the study: PBMCs, B-cell-depleted T cells, or T cells were the source of the cDNA or gDNA that made up the material.

The source is a woman younger than 45 who had recovered from COVID-19. The sample consisted of PBMCs or T cells enriched from blood (not recorded which). This chain connects TRBV18 to TRBJ2-2; 7 nucleotides line up with TRBD2. CDR3 sequence (DNA): TGTGCCAGCTCACCCATTTCGGGAGGAGGATCCGGGGAGCTGTTTTTT. This sequence encodes CASSPISGGGSGELFF.